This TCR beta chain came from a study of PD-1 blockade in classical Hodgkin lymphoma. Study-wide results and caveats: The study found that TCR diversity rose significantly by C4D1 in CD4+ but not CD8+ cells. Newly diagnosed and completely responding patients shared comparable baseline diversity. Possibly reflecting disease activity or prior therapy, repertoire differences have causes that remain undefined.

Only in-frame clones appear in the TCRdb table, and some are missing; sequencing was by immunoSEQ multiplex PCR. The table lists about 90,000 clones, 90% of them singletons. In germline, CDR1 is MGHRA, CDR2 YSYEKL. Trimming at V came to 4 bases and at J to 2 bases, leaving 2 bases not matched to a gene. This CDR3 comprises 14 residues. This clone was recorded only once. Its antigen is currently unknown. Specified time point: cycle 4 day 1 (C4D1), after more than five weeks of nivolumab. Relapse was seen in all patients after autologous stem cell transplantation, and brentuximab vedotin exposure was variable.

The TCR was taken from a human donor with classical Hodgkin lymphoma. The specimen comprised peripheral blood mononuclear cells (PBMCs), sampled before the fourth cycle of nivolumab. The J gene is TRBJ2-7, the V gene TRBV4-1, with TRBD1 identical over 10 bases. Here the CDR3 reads CASSLGQGPYEQYF. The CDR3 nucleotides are TGCGCCAGCAGCCTGGGACAGGGGCCCTACGAGCAGTACTTC.